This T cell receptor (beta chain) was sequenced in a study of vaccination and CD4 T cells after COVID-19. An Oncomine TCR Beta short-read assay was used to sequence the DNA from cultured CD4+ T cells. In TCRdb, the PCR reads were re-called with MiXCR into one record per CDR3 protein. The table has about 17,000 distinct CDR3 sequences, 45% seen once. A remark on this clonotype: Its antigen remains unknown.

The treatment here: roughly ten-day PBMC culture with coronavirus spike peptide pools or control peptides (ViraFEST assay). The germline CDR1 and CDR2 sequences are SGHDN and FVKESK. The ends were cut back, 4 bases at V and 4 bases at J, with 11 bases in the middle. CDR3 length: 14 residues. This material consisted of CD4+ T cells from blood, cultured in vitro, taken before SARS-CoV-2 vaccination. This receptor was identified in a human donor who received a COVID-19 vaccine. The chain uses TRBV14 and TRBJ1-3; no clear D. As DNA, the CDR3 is TGTGCCAGCAGCCTTAAGGGTTGGGGAAACACCATATATTTT. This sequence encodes CASSLKGWGNTIYF.